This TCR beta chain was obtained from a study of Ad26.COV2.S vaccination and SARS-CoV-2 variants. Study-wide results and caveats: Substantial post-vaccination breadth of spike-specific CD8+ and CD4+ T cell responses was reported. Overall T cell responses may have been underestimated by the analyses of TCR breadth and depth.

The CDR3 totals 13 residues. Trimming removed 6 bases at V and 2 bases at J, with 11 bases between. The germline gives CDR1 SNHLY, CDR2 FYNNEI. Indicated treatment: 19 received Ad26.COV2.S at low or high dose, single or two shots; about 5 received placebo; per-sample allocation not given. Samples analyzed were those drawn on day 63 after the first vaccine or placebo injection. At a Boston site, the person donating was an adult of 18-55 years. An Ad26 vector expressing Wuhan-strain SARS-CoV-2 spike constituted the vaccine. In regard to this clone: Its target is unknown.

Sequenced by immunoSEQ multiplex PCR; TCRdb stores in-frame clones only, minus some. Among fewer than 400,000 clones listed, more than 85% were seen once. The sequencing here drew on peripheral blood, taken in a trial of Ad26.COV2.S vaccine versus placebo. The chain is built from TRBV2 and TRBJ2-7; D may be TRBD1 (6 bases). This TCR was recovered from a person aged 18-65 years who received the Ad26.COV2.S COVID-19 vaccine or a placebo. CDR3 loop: CASRGGFPYEQYF. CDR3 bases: TGTGCCAGCAGAGGGGGATTTCCCTACGAGCAGTACTTC.